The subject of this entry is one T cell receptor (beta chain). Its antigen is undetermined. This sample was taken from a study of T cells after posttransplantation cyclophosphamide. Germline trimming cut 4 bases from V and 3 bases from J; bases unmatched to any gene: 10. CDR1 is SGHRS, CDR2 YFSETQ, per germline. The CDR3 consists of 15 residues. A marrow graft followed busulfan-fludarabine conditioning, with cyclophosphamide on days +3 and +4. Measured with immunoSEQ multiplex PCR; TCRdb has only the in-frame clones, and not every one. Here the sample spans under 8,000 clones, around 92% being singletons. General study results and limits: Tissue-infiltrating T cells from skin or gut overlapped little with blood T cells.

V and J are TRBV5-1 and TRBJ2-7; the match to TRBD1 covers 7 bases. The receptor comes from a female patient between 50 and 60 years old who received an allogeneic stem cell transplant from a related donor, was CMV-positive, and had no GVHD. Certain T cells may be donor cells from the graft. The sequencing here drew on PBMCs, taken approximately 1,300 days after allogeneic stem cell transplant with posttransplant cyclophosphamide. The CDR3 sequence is CASSRGQDGYYEQYF. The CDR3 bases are TGCGCCAGCAGCCGTGGACAGGACGGGTACTACGAGCAGTACTTC.